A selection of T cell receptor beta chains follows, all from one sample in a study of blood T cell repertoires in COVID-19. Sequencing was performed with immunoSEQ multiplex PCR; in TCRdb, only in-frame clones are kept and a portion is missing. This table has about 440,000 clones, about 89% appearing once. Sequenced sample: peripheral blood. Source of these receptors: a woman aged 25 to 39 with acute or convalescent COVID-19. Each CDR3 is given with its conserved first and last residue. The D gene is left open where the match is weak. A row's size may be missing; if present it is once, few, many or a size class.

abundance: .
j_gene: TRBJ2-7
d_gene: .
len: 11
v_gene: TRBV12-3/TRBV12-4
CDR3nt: TGTGCCAGCGGTAGGACAGACGAGCAGTACTTC
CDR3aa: CASGRTDEQYF

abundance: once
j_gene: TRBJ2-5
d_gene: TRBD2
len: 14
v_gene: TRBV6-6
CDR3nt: TGTGCCAGCAGACCGCGGGGGGCCGAGGAGACCCAGTACTTC
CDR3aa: CASRPRGAEETQYF

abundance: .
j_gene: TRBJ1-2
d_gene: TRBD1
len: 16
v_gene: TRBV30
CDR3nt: TGTGCCTGGAGTCGCGGGACAGGGTATACTAACTGGGGCTACACCTTC
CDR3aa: CAWSRGTGYTNWGYTF

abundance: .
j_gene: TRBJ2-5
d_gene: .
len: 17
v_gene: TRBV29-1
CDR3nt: TGCAGCGTTGGGGTTGTCCGGGACTCATTTTTTGGAGAGACCCAGTACTTC
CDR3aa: CSVGVVRDSFFGETQYF

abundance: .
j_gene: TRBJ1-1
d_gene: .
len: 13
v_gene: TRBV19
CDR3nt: TGTGCCAGCTCAGGCCTTAGAAACACTGAAGCTTTCTTT
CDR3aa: CASSGLRNTEAFF

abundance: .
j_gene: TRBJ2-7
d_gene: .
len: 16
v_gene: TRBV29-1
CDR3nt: TGCAGCGTTGAAGACGCTGCACAGGGACATCCTTACGAGCAGTACTTC
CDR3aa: CSVEDAAQGHPYEQYF

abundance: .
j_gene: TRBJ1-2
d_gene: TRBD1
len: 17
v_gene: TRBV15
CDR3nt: TGTGCCACCAGCAGACCCTTGGGACAGGCGAATCTCTATGGCTACACCTTC
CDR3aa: CATSRPLGQANLYGYTF

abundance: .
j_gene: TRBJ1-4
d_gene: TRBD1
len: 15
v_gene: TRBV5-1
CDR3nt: TGCGCCAGCAGCCCACGGACAGGGGGCGATGAAAAACTGTTTTTT
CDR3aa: CASSPRTGGDEKLFF

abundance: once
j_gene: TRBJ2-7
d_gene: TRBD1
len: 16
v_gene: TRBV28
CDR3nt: TGTGCCAGCAGCGCCCCGGGACAGGGGGAGACCTACGAGCAGTACTTC
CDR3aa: CASSAPGQGETYEQYF

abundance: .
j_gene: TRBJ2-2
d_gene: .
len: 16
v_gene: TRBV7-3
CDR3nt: TGTGCCAGCAGCTTAGGCGCAGGGGCGATGGCCGGGGAGCTGTTTTTT
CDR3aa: CASSLGAGAMAGELFF

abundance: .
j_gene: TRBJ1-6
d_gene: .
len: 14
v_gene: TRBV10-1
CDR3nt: TGCGCCAGCAGTGAGGGGGCCGCCAATTCACCCCTCCACTTT
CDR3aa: CASSEGAANSPLHF

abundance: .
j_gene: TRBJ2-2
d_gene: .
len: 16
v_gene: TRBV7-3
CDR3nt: TGTGCCAGCAGCGAACAGGGGCGGGGGAACACCGGGGAGCTGTTTTTT
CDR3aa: CASSEQGRGNTGELFF

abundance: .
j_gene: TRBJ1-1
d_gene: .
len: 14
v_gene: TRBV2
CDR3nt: TGTGCCAGCAGTTTGGAGGGGATGAACACTGAAGCTTTCTTT
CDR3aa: CASSLEGMNTEAFF

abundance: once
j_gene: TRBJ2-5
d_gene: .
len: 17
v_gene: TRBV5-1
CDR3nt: TGCGCCAGCAGCTTAGGGTTGGCGGCGGGGGCACGGGAGACCCAGTACTTC
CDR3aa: CASSLGLAAGARETQYF

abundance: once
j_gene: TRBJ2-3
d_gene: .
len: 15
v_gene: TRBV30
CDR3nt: TGTGCCTGGAGTGAGTGGGGGGGCCGCACAGATACGCAGTATTTT
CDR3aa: CAWSEWGGRTDTQYF

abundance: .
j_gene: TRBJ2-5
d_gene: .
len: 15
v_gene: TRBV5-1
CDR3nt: TGCGCCAGCAGCTCCGGATCGACAGACCAAGAGACCCAGTACTTC
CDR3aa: CASSSGSTDQETQYF

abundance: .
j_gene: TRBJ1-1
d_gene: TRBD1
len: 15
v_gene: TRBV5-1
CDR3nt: TGCGCCAGCAGCTTGGACTCAGGGGGGAACACTGAAGCTTTCTTT
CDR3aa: CASSLDSGGNTEAFF

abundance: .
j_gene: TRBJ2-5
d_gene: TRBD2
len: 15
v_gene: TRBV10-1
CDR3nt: TGCGCCAGCAGTGCCGTAGCGGGGGCCAGAGAGACCCAGTACTTC
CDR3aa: CASSAVAGARETQYF

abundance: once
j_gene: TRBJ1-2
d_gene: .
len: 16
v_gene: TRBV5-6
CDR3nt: TGTGCCAGCAGCCCATCCCTTTTGGGGGGGACCTATGGCTACACCTTC
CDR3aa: CASSPSLLGGTYGYTF

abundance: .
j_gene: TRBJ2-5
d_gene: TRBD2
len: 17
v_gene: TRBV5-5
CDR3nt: TGTGCCAGCAGTTCTGCGGGTCGGGGGGGCCTACTTGAGACCCAGTACTTC
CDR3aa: CASSSAGRGGLLETQYF

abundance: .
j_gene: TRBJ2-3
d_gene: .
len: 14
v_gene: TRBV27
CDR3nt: TGTGCCAGCAGTGAATCTAGCGTGGGGGATACGCAGTATTTT
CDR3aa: CASSESSVGDTQYF

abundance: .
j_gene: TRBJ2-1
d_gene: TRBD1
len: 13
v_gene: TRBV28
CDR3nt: TGTGCCAGCATCCGGACAGGGGGGGATGAGCAGTTCTTC
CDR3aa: CASIRTGGDEQFF

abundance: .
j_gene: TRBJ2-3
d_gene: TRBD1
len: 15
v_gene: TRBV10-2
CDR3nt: TGCGCCAGCAGTGAGTACGGGACAGTCACAGATACGCAGTATTTT
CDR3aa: CASSEYGTVTDTQYF